The 5 T cell receptor beta chains in this list originate from one sample, sequenced in a study of T cells in Graves' hyperthyroidism and ophthalmopathy. Template material for amplifying TCR beta CDR3 regions consisted of RNA transcripts. The HTBI primer set was used in a first-round RT-PCR of the TCR CDR3. TCRdb redid the calling of the multiplex PCR reads with MiXCR, one entry per CDR3 protein. The sample shows fewer than 350,000 distinct CDR3 sequences, roughly a fifth of them seen only once. Source material: blood. These receptors were obtained from a woman aged 45-59 years with Graves' hyperthyroidism.

This clonotype was seen at least ten times. CDR3 loop: CASSHEGHGELFF. In DNA form, the CDR3 reads TGTGCCAGCAGCCATGAGGGGCACGGGGAGCTGTTTTTT. The chain employs TRBV3-1 and TRBJ2-2, with D perhaps given as TRBD1 or TRBD2 (5 bases each). The V gene's germline CDR1 is LGHDT and CDR2 YNNKEL (reference sequence). The CDR3 covers 13 residues. The V end was cut by 3 bases, the J end by 7 bases, with 9 bases between.

The gene calls are TRBV4-1 and TRBJ2-3; weak D call: TRBD2 (5 bases). Per the germline V gene, CDR1 is MGHRA and CDR2 is YSYEKL. Trimming took off 3 bases at V and 6 bases at J, with 13 bases between the two ends. This CDR3 spans 14 amino acids. CDR3 nucleotide sequence: TGCGCCAGCAGCCATGGACTGAACAAGGATACGCAGTATTTT. The encoded protein is CASSHGLNKDTQYF.

For this clonotype: This sequence may be a read error, since a much larger clone differs from it by one base. The chain has TRBV20-1 and TRBJ2-5, with TRBD1 identical over 10 bases. The trim removed 5 bases at V and 5 bases at J, leaving 14 bases unmatched. CDR1 DFQATT and CDR2 SNEGSKA come from the germline V gene (reference sequence). The CDR3 is made up of 16 amino acids. Here the CDR3 reads CSAGGQGLYAMETQYF. The CDR3 coding sequence is TGCAGTGCTGGGGGACAGGGGCTTTATGCAATGGAGACCCAGTACTTC.

The sample holds many counts of this clonotype. This chain joins TRBV5-1 and TRBJ2-5; the match to TRBD1 covers 8 bases. CDR3 size: 13 residues. V was clipped by 3 bases and J by 4 bases; unmatched bases: 2. The germline V gene has CDR1 SGHRS and CDR2 YFSETQ. The CDR3 loop reads CASSSQGVETQYF. The CDR3 region has the DNA TGCGCCAGCAGCTCACAGGGGGTAGAGACCCAGTACTTC. Combining the CDR3 with reference TRBV5-1 and TRBJ2-5 gives the whole variable domain KAGVTQTPRYLIKTRGQQVTLSCSPISGHRSVSWYQQTPGQGLQFLFEYFSETQRNKGNFPGRFSGRQFSNSRSEMNVSTLELGDSALYLCASSSQGVETQYFGPGTRLLVL.

There are many counts of this clonotype. The chain recombines TRBV7-9 with TRBJ2-7; D remains unclear. From germline, CDR1 is SEHNR and CDR2 FQNEAQ (reference sequence). V gave up 4 bases and J gave up 0 bases, with 10 bases separating them. The CDR3 contains 14 residues. CDR3 in amino acids: CASSSDGRSYEQYF. The CDR3 DNA reads as TGTGCCAGCAGCTCGGACGGCCGCTCCTACGAGCAGTACTTC. The full variable domain, completed using reference TRBV7-9 and TRBJ2-7, is DTGVSQNPRHKITKRGQNVTFRCDPISEHNRLYWYRQTLGQGPEFLTYFQNEAQLEKSRLLSDRFSAERPKGSFSTLEIQRTEQGDSAMYLCASSSDGRSYEQYFGPGTRLTVT.